The 17 T cell receptor beta chains below all came from one sample that was sequenced in a study of blood T cells in healthy people across ages. Alongside a J-beta primer mix, a sample-barcoded 5' primer served in a second PCR lasting about 6 to 12 cycles. MiXCR was run by TCRdb on the 5' RACE reads, yielding one entry per CDR3 protein. The data show 500,000 to 550,000 distinct CDR3 sequences, with around 24% seen just once and around 10% held by the top ten. The data also belong to a second study, concerning T cells of mothers and their children.

Sequencing was performed on blood. The receptor set was obtained from a boy aged 5-17 years in good health.

This clonotype was seen more than once but under ten times. V is TRBV7-2 and J is TRBJ1-1; D is unresolved. V gave up 1 base and J gave up 1 base, with 13 bases separating them. Per the germline V gene, CDR1 is SGHTA and CDR2 is FQGNSA. This CDR3 spans 16 amino acids. Here the CDR3 reads CASSLVGSLGNTEAFF. CDR3 coding DNA: TGTGCCAGCAGCTTAGTCGGAAGCTTGGGGAACACTGAAGCTTTCTTT.

This clonotype was seen only a few times. The chain is built from TRBV5-4 and TRBJ2-5, with D hard to call. Between the trimmed V and J ends, which lost 5 bases and 2 bases, there was a span of 10 bases. Germline V gene data show CDR1 as SGHNT and CDR2 as YYREEE (reference sequence). The length of the CDR3 is 13 residues. CDR3 DNA: TGTGCCAGCAGGGTCGCAGTACAAGAGACCCAGTACTTC. Translated, it gives CASRVAVQETQYF.

This chain joins TRBV6-5 and TRBJ2-3, with 10 bases fitting TRBD1. The CDR3 is 13 amino acids. CDR1 is MNHEY, CDR2 SVGAGI, per germline. The V segment lost 6 bases and the J segment 6 bases; nucleotides outside the gene matches: 3. DNA of the CDR3: TGTGCCAGCAGCCGGACAGGGGGGGATACGCAGTATTTT. It yields the protein CASSRTGGDTQYF.

The gene calls are TRBV11-2 and TRBJ2-1, with 7 bases that match TRBD2. The CDR3 extends over 15 amino acids. The germline gives CDR1 SGHAT, CDR2 FQNNGV. V lost 1 base, J lost 10 bases, and 10 bases stayed unmatched. The CDR3 DNA reads TGTGCCAGCAGCTTAGTGCGAGCGGGGTTCCCCGAGCAGTTCTTC. Residues: CASSLVRAGFPEQFF.

V usage is TRBV7-2 and J usage is TRBJ2-1; 10 bases are shared with TRBD2. CDR1 and CDR2 (germline): SGHTA, FQGNSA. With 5 bases clipped from V and 3 bases from J, the junction kept 7 bases outside the gene matches. The CDR3 is 16 amino acids. DNA of the CDR3: TGTGCCAGCAGCGTACGGCTAGCGGGGGACTACAATGAGCAGTTCTTC. It codes for CASSVRLAGDYNEQFF.

The V and J genes are TRBV20-1 and TRBJ2-1, with D unclear. Germline loops: CDR1 DFQATT, CDR2 SNEGSKA (reference sequence). The CDR3 covers 16 residues. V gave up 3 bases and J gave up 0 bases, with 15 bases separating them. Here the CDR3 DNA reads TGCAGTGCTAGTAACGATGACCCCCCCTCCTACAATGAGCAGTTCTTC. This gives the protein CSASNDDPPSYNEQFF.

Concerning this clonotype itself: The junction departs from germline at one end; a sequencing error may be responsible. The chain couples TRBV25-1 to TRBJ1-1, with D hard to call. This CDR3 is 17 amino acids long. The germline V gene encodes CDR1 MGHDK and CDR2 SYGVNS. CDR3 sequence reads: CDSSEYRASVTGAEAFF. DNA for the CDR3: TGTGACAGCAGTGAATATAGGGCCAGTGTCACGGGCGCTGAAGCTTTCTTT.

This clonotype was detected ten times or more. The chain combines TRBV5-1 with TRBJ1-4; 7 bases line up with TRBD1. Germline V gives CDR1 SGHRS, CDR2 YFSETQ. V lost 4 bases, J lost 2 bases, and 5 bases stayed unmatched. There are 15 residues in the CDR3. The DNA of the CDR3 is TGCGCCAGCAGCGTCGAACAGGGGACTAATGAAAAACTGTTTTTT. This gives the protein CASSVEQGTNEKLFF.

This clonotype was recorded a few times. The chain is built from TRBV20-1 and TRBJ2-5; 8 positions match TRBD2. Gene TRBJ2-1 matches the end of the DNA better, so the J call may be wrong. This CDR3 region has 16 residues. Germline values: CDR1 DFQATT, CDR2 SNEGSKA (reference sequence). CDR3 nucleotides: TGCAGTGCTAGAAGTCCAGCGGGAGTCATTTACAATGAGCAGTTCTTC. Its translation is CSARSPAGVIYNEQFF.

This clonotype was detected a few times. This chain joins TRBV7-2 and TRBJ1-4, with 8 bases aligning to TRBD1. Germline CDR1 reads SGHTA; CDR2 reads FQGNSA. Trimming took 5 bases from V and 4 from J; bases not matched to a gene: 3. This CDR3 has 14 residues. The CDR3 here is CASSRRGLNEKLFF. The CDR3 region has the DNA TGTGCCAGCAGCCGCAGGGGGCTTAATGAAAAACTGTTTTTT.

This rearrangement joins TRBV19 to TRBJ1-2; tentative D call: TRBD1 (5 bases). Germline CDR1 is LNHDA and CDR2 is SQIVND (reference sequence). V lost 10 bases and J lost 2, with 14 bases in between. The CDR3 covers 13 residues. CDR3: CATTGATNYGYTF. The CDR3 DNA follows: TGTGCCACCACCGGGGCTACGAACTATGGCTACACCTTC.

This clonotype came up a few times. The rearrangement links TRBV15 to TRBJ2-5, with D possibly matching TRBD1 (6 bases). Germline V lookup: CDR1 LNHNV, CDR2 YYDKDF (reference sequence). This CDR3 contains 14 residues. V was clipped by 5 bases and J by 2 bases, with 12 bases between them. The CDR3 DNA is TGTGCCACCAGCGGGGGCCTCTGGCAAGAGACCCAGTACTTC. Amino acid sequence: CATSGGLWQETQYF. Looking up the rest from reference TRBV15 and TRBJ2-5 gives the full variable domain: DAMVIQNPRYQVTQFGKPVTLSCSQTLNHNVMYWYQQKSSQAPKLLFHYYDKDFNNEADTPDNFQSRRPNTSFCFLDIRSPGLGDTAMYLCATSGGLWQETQYFGPGTRLLVL.

This clonotype came up a few times. This sequence joins TRBV12-3 or TRBV12-4 and TRBJ2-3; D is unresolved. V gave up 3 bases and J gave up 4 bases, with 8 bases separating them. This CDR3 has 13 residues. CDR3 in DNA: TGTGCCAGCAGTTTGACTGTGGCAGATACGCAGTATTTT. Translating gives CASSLTVADTQYF.

This clonotype was seen more than once but under ten times. This chain links TRBV20-1 with TRBJ2-3; the match to TRBD2 covers 8 bases. The V gene end was trimmed by 5 bases and the J gene end by 0 bases; junction bases not matched to a gene: 16. CDR3 length: 18 amino acids. Germline V lookup: CDR1 DFQATT, CDR2 SNEGSKA (reference sequence). The CDR3 is CSAVSGTRHLTSTDTQYF. DNA of the CDR3: TGCAGTGCTGTTAGCGGGACCCGACACCTCACTAGCACAGATACGCAGTATTTT.

The genes are TRBV5-6 and TRBJ2-3; D ambiguous. The CDR3 runs to 13 residues. Trimming removed 3 bases at V and 5 bases at J, with 10 bases between. From germline, CDR1 is SGHDT and CDR2 YYEEEE. The DNA of the CDR3 is TGTGCCAGCAGCTGGAGACGGCAAGATACGCAGTATTTT. Translated: CASSWRRQDTQYF.

This clonotype was counted ten times or more. As DNA, the CDR3 is TGTGCCAGCAGCCTTAATCCGGGACAGCCCCAGCATTTT. Its protein is CASSLNPGQPQHF. This chain uses TRBV7-3 with TRBJ1-5; no firm D call. The CDR3 is 13 residues long. Germline V gene sequence: CDR1 SGHTA, CDR2 FQGTGA. V was pared by 5 bases and J by 7 bases, with 12 bases between.

The rearrangement links TRBV27 to TRBJ1-6, with D hard to call. V was trimmed by 0 bases and J by 7 bases, leaving 7 bases between them. Germline CDR1 MNHEY, CDR2 SMNVEV (reference sequence). This CDR3 contains 14 residues. The CDR3 loop reads CASSLSRANSPLHF. The CDR3 region has the DNA TGTGCCAGCAGTTTATCGAGGGCAAATTCACCCCTCCACTTT.